Below, 20 T cell receptor beta chains from the same sample are listed, as sequenced in a study of CD8 T cells in Susac syndrome. Random-hexamer reverse transcription was applied to about 0.5 to 1 ug RNA. TCRdb re-called the immunoSEQ multiplex PCR reads with MiXCR, one entry per CDR3 protein. The table lists 330,000 or so distinct CDR3 sequences, 70% to 90% of them singletons. Sequenced: CD8+ T cells from PBMCs. The receptor source for this set is a human donor with multiple sclerosis.

This CDR3 is CASGRTNTGELFF. The DNA for the CDR3 is TGTGCCAGCGGCAGGACGAACACCGGGGAGCTGTTTTTT. The J gene is TRBJ2-2, the V gene TRBV3-1; D unresolved. Germline V gives CDR1 LGHDT, CDR2 YNNKEL (reference sequence). CDR3 length: 13 residues. V gave up 8 bases and J gave up 0 bases, with 7 bases separating them.

The rearrangement uses TRBV15 and TRBJ2-5; 11 bases are shared with TRBD2. Per germline, CDR1 LNHNV and CDR2 YYDKDF (reference sequence). The CDR3 sequence is 16 residues long. V shed 3 bases, J shed 3 bases, and the junction held 6 bases outside the gene matches. The CDR3 loop reads CATSRRGTSGEETQYF. CDR3 sequence (DNA): TGTGCCACCAGCAGGCGGGGGACTAGCGGAGAAGAGACCCAGTACTTC.

This clonotype showed up just once. V usage is TRBV12-3 or TRBV12-4 and J usage is TRBJ2-7; 9 bases match TRBD1. Losses at the gene ends were 1 base for V and 5 bases for J; bases not matched to a gene: 6. The CDR3 is 15 amino acids. The CDR3 sequence is CASSLVGQGLNEQYF. As DNA, the CDR3 is TGTGCCAGCAGTTTAGTAGGACAGGGGCTCAACGAGCAGTACTTC.

The chain employs TRBV19 and TRBJ2-1, with D tentatively TRBD1 or TRBD2 (5 bases each). Germline V gives CDR1 LNHDA, CDR2 SQIVND (reference sequence). With 5 bases removed from V and 3 bases from J, the gap between germline ends came to 17 bases. This CDR3 region has 16 residues. CDR3 region: CASSAEGPNHYNEQFF. The CDR3 nucleotides are TGTGCCAGTAGTGCCGAGGGACCTAATCACTACAATGAGCAGTTCTTC. The whole variable domain, remainder taken from reference TRBV19 and TRBJ2-1, is DGGITQSPKYLFRKEGQNVTLSCEQNLNHDAMYWYRQDPGQGLRLIYYSQIVNDFQKGDIAEGYSVSREKKESFPLTVTSAQKNPTAFYLCASSAEGPNHYNEQFFGPGTRLTVL.

This clonotype was detected only once. The chain recombines TRBV28 with TRBJ2-7, with 9 positions matching TRBD1. Trimming took 8 bases from V and 4 from J; bases not matched to a gene: 3. From germline, CDR1 is MDHEN and CDR2 SYDVKM. CDR3 length: 12 amino acids. DNA for the CDR3: TGTGCCAGCCCGGACAGGGGTTACGAGCAGTACTTC. Protein product: CASPDRGYEQYF.

The chain uses TRBV6-5 and TRBJ2-3, with 7 bases fitting TRBD2. Germline V CDR1 and CDR2: MNHEY, SVGAGI. This CDR3 has 15 amino acids. The junction had 4 bases not matched to a gene; V was cut back by 4 bases and J by 0 bases. In DNA, the CDR3 is TGTGCCAGCAGTTTTTTTAGCGGGAGCACAGATACGCAGTATTTT. This sequence encodes CASSFFSGSTDTQYF.

The CDR3 DNA is TGTGCCACCAGCAGAAGCACAGATACGCAGTATTTT. It encodes CATSRSTDTQYF. The chain couples TRBV15 to TRBJ2-3; no firm D call. This CDR3 is built from 12 residues. Trimming removed 2 bases at V and 0 bases at J, with 0 bases between. Germline V gene sequence: CDR1 LNHNV, CDR2 YYDKDF (reference sequence).

The rearrangement joins TRBV14 to TRBJ2-3; 8 bases are shared with TRBD1. This CDR3 is built from 16 residues. Germline trimming cut 0 bases from V and 1 base from J; bases unmatched to any gene: 3. Per the germline V gene, CDR1 is SGHDN and CDR2 is FVKESK. The CDR3 loop reads CASSQDRTGRTDTQYF. The CDR3 nucleotides are TGTGCCAGCAGCCAAGATCGGACAGGGCGCACAGATACGCAGTATTTT.

The rearrangement uses TRBV29-1 and TRBJ2-1, with D possibly being TRBD2 (6 bases). V gave up 7 bases and J gave up 0 bases, with 13 bases separating them. The germline gives CDR1 SQVTM, CDR2 ANQGSEA. This CDR3 comprises 14 residues. The CDR3 DNA is TGCAGCGCGGGACTTCCGAGCTCCTACAATGAGCAGTTCTTC. This translates into CSAGLPSSYNEQFF.

The chain is built from TRBV19 and TRBJ2-1, with D possibly being TRBD2 (6 bases). V lost 1 base, J lost 0 bases, and 10 bases lay in between. CDR1 is LNHDA and CDR2 is SQIVND in the germline V gene (reference sequence). The CDR3 has 16 amino acids. The CDR3 protein is CASSIGLVSSYNEQFF. CDR3 in DNA: TGTGCCAGTAGTATAGGACTAGTCAGCTCCTACAATGAGCAGTTCTTC. The full variable domain, completed using reference TRBV19 and TRBJ2-1, is DGGITQSPKYLFRKEGQNVTLSCEQNLNHDAMYWYRQDPGQGLRLIYYSQIVNDFQKGDIAEGYSVSREKKESFPLTVTSAQKNPTAFYLCASSIGLVSSYNEQFFGPGTRLTVL.

Comments on this clonotype: The germline gene is not matched at one end of the junction; a read error may be the cause. The chain links TRBV7-7 to TRBJ2-7; a possible D gene is TRBD2 (6 bases). Germline CDR1 reads SSHAT; CDR2 reads FNYEAQ (reference sequence). The CDR3 loop spans 14 amino acids. The CDR3: CASSPVLADYEQYF. CDR3 sequence (DNA): TGTGCTAGCAGCCCAGTGTTAGCGGACTACGAGCAGTACTTC.

The rearrangement joins TRBV6-5 to TRBJ1-5; D ambiguous. Germline CDR1 and CDR2: MNHEY and SVGAGI. Trimming pared 2 bases from V and 6 bases from J, leaving 11 bases between. The CDR3 is 14 amino acids. CDR3 in DNA: TGTGCCAGCAGTTACAGTTCGGAGGGTCAGCCCCAGCATTTT. This translates into CASSYSSEGQPQHF.

This chain links TRBV25-1 with TRBJ2-1; tentatively, D is TRBD1 (5 bases). Trimming removed 6 bases from V and 5 bases from J, with 14 bases in between. Germline V lookup: CDR1 MGHDK, CDR2 SYGVNS. The CDR3 is 14 amino acids. CDR3 amino acids: CASSAGIVDNEQFF. The CDR3 nucleotides are TGTGCCAGCAGCGCAGGGATAGTTGACAATGAGCAGTTCTTC. Looking up the rest from reference TRBV25-1 and TRBJ2-1 gives the full variable domain: EADIYQTPRYLVIGTGKKITLECSQTMGHDKMYWYQQDPGMELHLIHYSYGVNSTEKGDLSSESTVSRIRTEHFPLTLESARPSHTSQYLCASSAGIVDNEQFFGPGTRLTVL.

This clonotype was counted only a few times. The chain combines TRBV14 with TRBJ2-7; 9 bases agree with TRBD1. J gave up 6 bases and V 4 bases, and 7 bases lay outside the gene matches. In germline, CDR1 is SGHDN, CDR2 FVKESK. This CDR3 contains 14 residues. This chain's CDR3 is CASSLGTGSLEQYF. The DNA of the CDR3 is TGTGCCAGCAGCCTGGGGACAGGGTCCCTCGAGCAGTACTTC.

This clonotype came up once. CDR3 nucleotides: TGTGCCAGCAGTTTATATGAGGACAATGAGCAGTTCTTC. Its translation is CASSLYEDNEQFF. The chain uses TRBV12-3 or TRBV12-4 and TRBJ2-1, with D hard to call. The CDR3 has 13 amino acids. Trimming stripped 2 bases from V and 5 bases from J, with 7 bases between.

The rearrangement links TRBV28 to TRBJ2-5; 11 bases line up with TRBD2. This CDR3 has 16 residues. With 3 bases clipped from V and 7 bases from J, the junction kept 10 bases outside the gene matches. CDR1 is MDHEN and CDR2 is SYDVKM in the germline V gene. The CDR3 DNA reads TGTGCCAGCAGTTTCTGGTTGACTAGCGGGAATCGGACCCAGTACTTC. It specifies CASSFWLTSGNRTQYF. Complete variable domain (other parts from reference TRBV28 and TRBJ2-5): DVKVTQSSRYLVKRTGEKVFLECVQDMDHENMFWYRQDPGLGLRLIYFSYDVKMKEKGDIPEGYSVSREKKERFSLILESASTNQTSMYLCASSFWLTSGNRTQYFGPGTRLLVL.

V usage is TRBV7-9 and J usage is TRBJ2-1; no firm D call. V lost 5 bases and J lost 8, with 16 bases in between. The germline V gene has CDR1 SEHNR and CDR2 FQNEAQ (reference sequence). The CDR3 extends over 14 amino acids. CDR3 loop: CASSALASLDEQFF. For the CDR3, the DNA is TGTGCCAGCAGCGCTCTGGCCTCGCTCGATGAGCAGTTCTTC.

This clonotype has only one observation. This chain uses TRBV12-5 with TRBJ1-2, with unresolved D. The germline CDR1 and CDR2 sequences are LGHNT and FRNRAP. This CDR3 is built from 13 residues. The V gene lost 1 base and the J gene lost 8 bases, with 11 bases spanning the gap. The CDR3 is CASGLGGTEGYTF. CDR3 nucleotide sequence: TGTGCTAGTGGTTTGGGAGGTACGGAGGGCTACACCTTC.

V and J are TRBV11-2 and TRBJ2-6; TRBD1 might be the D (6 bases). Germline CDR1 reads SGHAT; CDR2 reads FQNNGV. The CDR3 extends over 17 amino acids. The V gene lost 5 bases and the J gene lost 4 bases, with 18 bases spanning the gap. In nucleotides, the CDR3 is TGTGCCAGCAGCCAAAGGACAGACCTCTCCGGGGCCAACGTCCTGACTTTC. As protein: CASSQRTDLSGANVLTF.

This chain links TRBV3-1 with TRBJ2-7; D gene ambiguous. Deletions cut 3 bases from V and 0 bases from J, with 12 bases between. Germline assignment: CDR1 LGHDT and CDR2 YNNKEL (reference sequence). The CDR3 covers 15 residues. The CDR3 DNA follows: TGTGCCAGCAGCCACGACACCTCCTCCTCCTACGAGCAGTACTTC. It translates to CASSHDTSSSYEQYF.